This is a list of T cell receptor beta chains from one sample in a study of T cell responses to AZD1222 COVID-19 vaccine. Sequencing used immunoSEQ multiplex PCR; TCRdb keeps in-frame clones, though not all of them. The sample yields about 120,000 clones, 88% seen once. Sequences were derived from peripheral blood, sampled on day 0 of MenACWY control vaccination. These receptors originate from an adult in good health. CDR3s include the opening cysteine and the closing phenylalanine or tryptophan. The D gene is left open where the match is weak. Some rows have no size entry. The others give once, few or many, or a class for an expanded clone.

>.|TRBJ2-2|.|TRBV12-3/TRBV12-4|12
CASNLAFGELFF
TGTGCCAGCAACCTAGCGTTCGGGGAGCTGTTTTTT
>.|TRBJ1-3|.|TRBV28|14
CASRPGGKEYTIYF
TGTGCCAGCCGACCTGGGGGGAAGGAGTACACCATATATTTT
>.|TRBJ1-5|.|TRBV5-7|17
CASSLVTPGTPNQPQHF
TGTGCCAGCAGCTTGGTTACACCAGGGACACCCAATCAGCCCCAGCATTTT
>TRBD2|TRBJ2-2|.|TRBV5-1|16
CASSLVAGGTPGELFF
TGCGCCAGCAGCTTGGTTGCGGGAGGGACCCCCGGGGAGCTGTTTTTT
>.|TRBJ2-7|.|TRBV5-1|13
CASSLVASYEQYF
TGCGCCAGCAGCTTGGTGGCTTCTTACGAGCAGTACTTC
>.|TRBJ2-6|few|TRBV28|18
CASSSGGGAVSGANVLTF
TGTGCCAGCAGTTCAGGAGGGGGCGCCGTCTCTGGGGCCAACGTCCTGACTTTC
>TRBD2|TRBJ2-2|.|TRBV5-1|16
CASSPTSGANTGELFF
TGCGCCAGCAGCCCAACTAGCGGAGCCAACACCGGGGAGCTGTTTTTT
>.|TRBJ1-6|.|TRBV27|17
CASSFGQGYGRNSPLHF
TGTGCCAGCAGTTTTGGGCAGGGGTACGGGAGAAATTCACCCCTCCACTTT
>TRBD1|TRBJ1-5|.|TRBV6-2/TRBV6-3|14
CASSLQGGRQPQHF
TGTGCCAGCAGCTTACAGGGGGGAAGACAGCCCCAGCATTTT
>.|TRBJ1-6|.|TRBV27|12
CASSSRNSPLHF
TGTGCCAGCAGTTCAAGGAATTCACCCCTCCACTTT
>.|TRBJ1-2|.|TRBV7-9|13
CASSSRGAYGYTF
TGTGCCAGCAGCTCCCGCGGGGCTTATGGCTACACCTTC
>.|TRBJ1-5|few|TRBV28|13
CASRGGGNQPQHF
TGTGCCAGCAGGGGTGGGGGCAATCAGCCCCAGCATTTT
>.|TRBJ2-7|.|TRBV21-1|14
CASIPPGTSGRGDF
TGTGCCAGCATCCCCCCCGGGACTAGCGGGAGGGGTGACTTC
>.|TRBJ2-7|few|TRBV28|16
CASSLYGPGGRGEQYF
TGTGCCAGCAGTTTATACGGGCCCGGGGGACGGGGCGAGCAGTACTTC
>.|TRBJ2-6|few|TRBV13|19
CASSLGTGLFFSGANVLTF
TGTGCCAGCAGCTTAGGTACAGGGTTATTTTTTTCTGGGGCCAACGTCCTGACTTTC
>.|TRBJ1-3|few|TRBV19|16
CASSPRQHYSGNTIYF
TGTGCCAGTAGTCCAAGACAGCATTACTCTGGAAACACCATATATTTT
>.|TRBJ2-1|.|TRBV6-5|15
CASSPMGSSYNEQFF
TGTGCCAGCAGTCCTATGGGTAGCTCCTACAATGAGCAGTTCTTC
>.|TRBJ2-1|once|TRBV12-5|14
CASGIGGKYNEQFF
TGTGCTAGTGGGATAGGGGGTAAATACAATGAGCAGTTCTTC
>.|TRBJ2-7|once|TRBV28|11
CASSRPYEQYF
TGTGCCAGCAGCCGACCCTACGAGCAGTACTTC
>.|TRBJ1-1|.|TRBV7-2|15
CASSLDAAWNTEAFF
TGTGCCAGCAGCTTAGACGCGGCCTGGAACACTGAAGCTTTCTTT
>TRBD1|TRBJ1-1|many|TRBV15|14
CATSRPRQGTEAFF
TGTGCCACCAGCAGACCTAGACAGGGCACTGAAGCTTTCTTT
>TRBD2|TRBJ2-1|.|TRBV7-2|15
CASSPGLAGYNEQFF
TGTGCCAGCAGCCCGGGACTAGCGGGCTACAATGAGCAGTTCTTC
>TRBD1|TRBJ2-3|.|TRBV9|14
CASSVGTGSDTQYF
TGTGCCAGCAGCGTAGGGACAGGGTCAGATACGCAGTATTTT
>TRBD2|TRBJ2-3|once|TRBV30|14
CARGGPGVTDTQYF
TGTGCTCGGGGGGGCCCAGGGGTCACAGATACGCAGTATTTT
>TRBD2|TRBJ2-2|.|TRBV5-5|17
CASSPRASGANTGELFF
TGTGCCAGCAGCCCCCGGGCCAGCGGGGCGAACACCGGGGAGCTGTTTTTT
>.|TRBJ1-1|once|TRBV27|10
CASLDFQAFF
TGTGCCAGCCTGGACTTCCAAGCTTTCTTT
>TRBD2|TRBJ2-3|.|TRBV27|15
CASSRPSGATDTQYF
TGTGCCAGCAGTCGTCCTAGCGGGGCGACAGATACGCAGTATTTT
>TRBD2|TRBJ2-3|.|TRBV28|13
CATKRGRADTQYF
TGTGCCACCAAGCGGGGCCGAGCAGATACGCAGTATTTT
>.|TRBJ1-2|.|TRBV18|17
CASSPLRGALPNYGYTF
TGTGCCAGCTCACCACTTCGGGGGGCTTTACCTAACTATGGCTACACCTTC
>.|TRBJ1-6|.|TRBV24-1|17
CATSDRERDNYNSPLHF
TGTGCCACCAGTGATAGGGAAAGGGACAACTATAATTCACCCCTCCACTTT
>.|TRBJ1-1|.|TRBV2|14
CASSEDSRSHEAFF
TGTGCCAGCAGTGAAGACAGCCGGTCCCATGAAGCTTTCTTT
>TRBD2|TRBJ2-7|few|TRBV14|14
CASSQGLAPYEQYF
TGTGCCAGCAGCCAAGGACTAGCTCCCTACGAGCAGTACTTC
>TRBD2|TRBJ2-5|.|TRBV6-5|14
CASSLGLAGETQYF
TGTGCCAGCAGTCTCGGACTAGCGGGAGAGACCCAGTACTTC
>.|TRBJ2-5|.|TRBV7-2|14
CASSSTGWGETQYF
TGTGCCAGCAGCTCTACAGGGTGGGGCGAGACCCAGTACTTC
>.|TRBJ2-6|.|TRBV28|15
CASWAPGDGANVLTF
TGTGCCAGCTGGGCCCCAGGGGATGGGGCCAACGTCCTGACTTTC
>.|TRBJ2-7|once|TRBV14|12
CASSPRTHEQYF
TGTGCCAGCAGCCCGCGCACCCACGAGCAGTACTTC
>TRBD1|TRBJ2-7|.|TRBV9|15
CASSNRQGSLIEQYF
TGTGCCAGCAGCAATAGACAGGGTAGCCTAATTGAGCAGTACTTC
>TRBD1|TRBJ2-7|once|TRBV5-1|15
CASSTTGLVPYEQYF
TGCGCCAGCAGCACGACAGGGTTGGTCCCCTACGAGCAGTACTTC
>.|TRBJ1-4|.|TRBV2|14
CASSRTVTNEKLFF
TGTGCCAGCAGCCGGACGGTAACTAATGAAAAACTGTTTTTT
>.|TRBJ1-1|.|TRBV29-1|15
CSVEVANGLNTEAFF
TGCAGCGTTGAAGTGGCGAACGGGCTGAACACTGAAGCTTTCTTT
>.|TRBJ1-5|.|TRBV5-1|15
CASSLWGADNQPQHF
TGCGCCAGCAGCTTGTGGGGGGCTGACAATCAGCCCCAGCATTTT
>.|TRBJ2-7|.|TRBV6-5|15
CASSSLRDNLYEQYF
TGTGCCAGCAGTTCGCTCCGGGACAATTTATACGAGCAGTACTTC
>.|TRBJ2-2|.|TRBV24-1|14
CATSGQGDTGELFF
TGTGCCACCAGTGGTCAGGGAGACACCGGGGAGCTGTTTTTT
>.|TRBJ2-7|.|TRBV10-3|15
CAISEKQGGAGEQYF
TGTGCCATCAGTGAGAAACAGGGTGGGGCGGGTGAGCAGTACTTC
>TRBD2|TRBJ2-1|.|TRBV6-5|15
CASSSGTSGYNEQFF
TGTGCCAGCAGCTCCGGGACTAGCGGATACAATGAGCAGTTCTTC
>.|TRBJ2-7|.|TRBV28|14
CASETQGRAYEQYF
TGTGCCAGCGAAACGCAGGGTAGGGCTTACGAGCAGTACTTC
>TRBD2|TRBJ2-4|.|TRBV5-4|17
CASSNWGLAGDKNIQYF
TGTGCCAGCAGCAATTGGGGACTAGCGGGAGATAAAAACATTCAGTACTTC
>.|TRBJ2-7|.|TRBV1|17
CTSSQDRRIAGLHEQYF
TGCACCAGCAGCCAAGATCGTAGAATAGCGGGATTGCACGAGCAGTACTTC
>.|TRBJ2-7|.|TRBV5-5|15
CASSLRLLRADEQYF
TGTGCCAGCAGCTTGAGGCTCCTCAGAGCTGACGAGCAGTACTTC
>.|TRBJ2-3|once|TRBV20-1|13
CSARDSSTDTQYF
TGCAGTGCTCGTGACTCTAGCACAGATACGCAGTATTTT
>.|TRBJ2-3|.|TRBV28|15
CASSPTGWEKDTQYF
TGTGCCAGCAGCCCCACTGGGTGGGAGAAAGATACGCAGTATTTT
>.|TRBJ2-4|.|TRBV2|14
CASRQTVAKNIQYF
TGTGCCAGCAGACAGACGGTAGCCAAAAACATTCAGTACTTC
>.|TRBJ1-3|.|TRBV7-9|13
CASSSGSGNTIYF
TGTGCCAGCAGCTCGGGCTCTGGAAACACCATATATTTT
>.|TRBJ2-5|.|TRBV30|12
CAWSPPTQTQYF
TGTGCCTGGAGTCCCCCCACTCAGACCCAGTACTTC
>.|TRBJ1-4|.|TRBV4-1|18
CASSQEALRPGLNEKLFF
TGCGCCAGCAGCCAAGAAGCCCTAAGGCCGGGCCTTAATGAAAAACTGTTTTTT
>.|TRBJ1-1|.|TRBV29-1|15
CSVEGRTSRYTEAFF
TGCAGCGTTGAGGGTCGGACATCACGTTACACTGAAGCTTTCTTT
>TRBD1|TRBJ2-7|.|TRBV25-1|14
CASSERYRGYEQYF
TGTGCCAGCAGTGAACGGTACAGGGGCTACGAGCAGTACTTC
>.|TRBJ1-5|.|TRBV9|15
CASSAPTAPTHLQHF
TGTGCCAGCAGCGCCCCAACAGCCCCTACCCACCTCCAGCATTTT
>.|TRBJ1-6|.|TRBV19|13
CASTLRTHSPLHF
TGTGCCAGTACTCTCCGGACCCATTCACCCCTCCACTTT
>TRBD1|TRBJ2-7|.|TRBV28|14
CATERQGKSYEQYF
TGTGCCACCGAAAGACAGGGGAAGTCCTACGAGCAGTACTTC